The present TCR beta chain was sequenced within a study of PD-1 blockade in classical Hodgkin lymphoma. About the study: Patients received nivolumab 3 mg/kg intravenously every 2 weeks.

TCRdb's copy holds only in-frame clones and misses some; the assay was immunoSEQ multiplex PCR. The data contain fewer than 25,000 clones, less than 90% of them seen just once; the ten biggest clones take up approximately 2.7%. General study points: Baseline TCR diversity was reportedly lower in newly diagnosed patients than in healthy donors. It was reported as lower still in relapsed/refractory patients. While CD8+ TCR diversity did not rise significantly by C4D1, CD4+ TCR diversity did.

The germline gives CDR1 LNHDA, CDR2 SQIVND (reference sequence). The CDR3 is made up of 14 amino acids. Trimming removed 8 bases from V and 4 bases from J; junction bases left unmatched: 3. Stated time point: cycle 4 day 1 (C4D1), after around six weeks of nivolumab. Every patient was affected by relapse after autologous stem cell transplantation, while exposure to brentuximab vedotin was not uniform. Magnetic negative selection was used to purify CD4+ T cells from thawed PBMCs. This clone was detected once. Its antigen is currently unknown. The chain uses TRBV19 and TRBJ2-2; 11 bases match TRBD2. This receptor was obtained from a human donor with classical Hodgkin lymphoma. The specimen was CD4+ T cells from blood, collected before the fourth cycle of nivolumab. The CDR3 bases are TGTGCCAGTTCGCTAGCGGGAGGCACCGGGGAGCTGTTTTTT. Encoded protein: CASSLAGGTGELFF. Full variable domain (outside the CDR3, taken from reference TRBV19 and TRBJ2-2): DGGITQSPKYLFRKEGQNVTLSCEQNLNHDAMYWYRQDPGQGLRLIYYSQIVNDFQKGDIAEGYSVSREKKESFPLTVTSAQKNPTAFYLCASSLAGGTGELFFGEGSRLTVL.